These 8 T cell receptor beta chains came from one sample sequenced in a study of PD-1 blockade in classical Hodgkin lymphoma. Each patient's relapse followed autologous stem cell transplantation, and brentuximab vedotin exposure varied. Only in-frame clones appear in the TCRdb table, and some are missing; sequencing was by immunoSEQ multiplex PCR. The repertoire holds some 95,000 clones, with 75% to 90% as singletons. The material was peripheral blood mononuclear cells (PBMCs), obtained before the second cycle of nivolumab. The receptors were sampled from a human donor with classical Hodgkin lymphoma.

The chain combines TRBV28 with TRBJ2-2; 11 positions agree with TRBD2. Germline CDR1 reads MDHEN; CDR2 reads SYDVKM. V lost 7 bases to trimming and J lost 1 base; unmatched junction nucleotides: 14. The CDR3 extends over 19 amino acids. CDR3 sequence (DNA): TGTGCCAGCACCTCCCCGGGACTAGCGGTAACAAAGAACACCGGGGAGCTGTTTTTT. It codes for CASTSPGLAVTKNTGELFF.

The sample holds one count of this clone. This chain connects TRBV11-2 to TRBJ2-7; TRBD2 aligns across 9 bases. The V and J ends lost 6 bases and 0 bases, in that order; junction bases with no gene match: 9. Per germline, CDR1 SGHAT and CDR2 FQNNGV. The CDR3 contains 16 residues. This CDR3 is CASSAIPSGTSYEQYF. CDR3 DNA sequence: TGTGCCAGCAGTGCCATCCCTAGCGGGACCTCCTACGAGCAGTACTTC.

The rearrangement joins TRBV30 to TRBJ2-7; D unclear. The germline V gene encodes CDR1 GTSNPN and CDR2 SVGIG (reference sequence). V dropped 5 bases and J dropped 5 bases, with 10 bases sitting between them. The CDR3 has 11 residues. The CDR3 protein is CAWSALDEQYF. The CDR3 nucleotides are TGTGCCTGGTCTGCTCTGGACGAGCAGTACTTC.

A few counts support this clone. The chain joins TRBV5-1 to TRBJ1-2; 8 bases line up with TRBD1. Germline-derived CDR1 and CDR2 are SGHRS and YFSETQ. The CDR3 consists of 15 residues. V gave up 4 bases and J gave up 8 bases; unmatched junction bases: 13. The CDR3: CASSPRSDRGNGYTF. Here the CDR3 DNA reads TGCGCCAGCAGCCCGCGTTCCGACAGGGGCAACGGCTACACCTTC.

J is TRBJ2-1 and V is TRBV5-4, with TRBD2 identical over 9 bases. With 7 bases clipped from V and 0 bases from J, the junction kept 14 bases outside the gene matches. The germline V gene encodes CDR1 SGHNT and CDR2 YYREEE (reference sequence). This CDR3 contains 18 residues. The CDR3 DNA is TGTGCCAGCGGGCCGGGCGGGAGGGGTCAAAGCTCCTACAATGAGCAGTTCTTC. Protein: CASGPGGRGQSSYNEQFF.

The chain carries TRBV9 and TRBJ2-2, with D perhaps TRBD1 or TRBD2 (5 bases each). The CDR3 length is 16 residues. The V end lost 0 bases, the J end lost 2 bases, and 11 bases lay between the germline ends. The V gene's germline CDR1 is SGDLS and CDR2 YYNGEE. This CDR3 is CASSVASRANTGELFF. The CDR3 DNA is TGTGCCAGCAGCGTAGCTAGCAGGGCCAACACCGGGGAGCTGTTTTTT.

This clone was observed a single time. DNA of the CDR3: TGTGCCAGCAGCCAGATGGACAGGGAGGATGAAGCTTTCTTT. This codes for CASSQMDREDEAFF. V and J are TRBV28 and TRBJ1-1, with 8 positions matching TRBD1. V was clipped by 6 bases and J by 7 bases; unmatched bases: 10. In germline, CDR1 is MDHEN, CDR2 SYDVKM. The CDR3 length is 14 residues.

V and J are TRBV7-9 and TRBJ2-7, with 8 positions matching TRBD1. The CDR3 sequence is 14 residues long. V was pared by 2 bases and J by 2 bases, with 2 bases of the junction left unmatched. Germline-derived CDR1 and CDR2 are SEHNR and FQNEAQ (reference sequence). The CDR3 region has the DNA TGTGCCAGCAGCTTATCGGACAGGGCCTACGAGCAGTACTTC. Translating it yields CASSLSDRAYEQYF.